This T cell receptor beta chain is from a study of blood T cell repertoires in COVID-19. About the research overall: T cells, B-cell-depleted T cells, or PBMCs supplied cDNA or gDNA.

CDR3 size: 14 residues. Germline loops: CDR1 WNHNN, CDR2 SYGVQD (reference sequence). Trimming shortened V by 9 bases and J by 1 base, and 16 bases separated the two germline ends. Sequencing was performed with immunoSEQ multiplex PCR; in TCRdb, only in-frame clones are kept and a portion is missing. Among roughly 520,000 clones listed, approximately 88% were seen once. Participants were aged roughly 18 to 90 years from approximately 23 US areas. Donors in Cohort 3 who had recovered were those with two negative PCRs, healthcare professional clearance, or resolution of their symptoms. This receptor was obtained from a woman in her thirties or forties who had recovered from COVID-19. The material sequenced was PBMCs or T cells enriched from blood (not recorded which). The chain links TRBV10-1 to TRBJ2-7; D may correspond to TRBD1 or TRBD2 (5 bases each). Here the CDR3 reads CASREGQGSYEQYF. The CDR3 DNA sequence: TGCGCCAGTAGAGAGGGTCAGGGATCCTACGAGCAGTACTTC.